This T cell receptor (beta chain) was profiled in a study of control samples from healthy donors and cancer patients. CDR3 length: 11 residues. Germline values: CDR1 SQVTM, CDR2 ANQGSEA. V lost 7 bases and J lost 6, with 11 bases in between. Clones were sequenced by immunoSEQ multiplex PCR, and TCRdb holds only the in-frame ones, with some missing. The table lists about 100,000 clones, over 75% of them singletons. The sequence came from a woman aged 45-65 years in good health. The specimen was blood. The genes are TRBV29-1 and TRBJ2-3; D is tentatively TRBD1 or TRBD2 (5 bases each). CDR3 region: CSGGSKDTQYF. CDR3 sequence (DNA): TGCAGCGGGGGGTCTAAGGATACGCAGTATTTT.